This paragraph covers one T cell receptor beta chain sequence. Its antigen is undetermined. The CDR3 has 15 amino acids. Germline V gives CDR1 MNHEY, CDR2 SVGAGI. Trimming pared 0 bases from V and 0 bases from J, leaving 5 bases between. This table comes from immunoSEQ multiplex PCR, and its TCRdb copy is limited to in-frame clones, with some not included. This sample has about 20,000 clones, with about nine tenths found just once. These data come from a study of chemoradiotherapy in HPV16-positive cancers. Findings and caveats of the study: For HPV16-positive patients, expanding HPV-responsive T cells associated with longer recurrence-free survival.

This rearrangement joins TRBV6-5 to TRBJ2-2; no clear D gene. The sequence came from a human donor with HPV-associated anogenital cancer. This specimen consisted of blood, obtained from a patient who underwent chemoradiotherapy. CDR3 sequence reads: CASSYSGSNTGELFF. The CDR3 DNA is TGTGCCAGCAGTTACTCCGGGTCGAACACCGGGGAGCTGTTTTTT.